The entry that follows covers one T cell receptor (beta chain) sequence. These data are taken from a study of brain T cells in children with intractable seizures. Between the trimmed V and J ends, which lost 6 bases and 0 bases, there was a span of 12 bases. The CDR3 covers 15 residues. Germline CDR1 LNHDA, CDR2 SQIVND (reference sequence). Using immunoSEQ multiplex PCR, the repertoire was profiled, and TCRdb retains in-frame clones only, with some absent. The table has around 70,000 clones, roughly 91% seen once. Sequencing was limited to surgery cases with top T cell transcript signatures in brain tissue. Before surgery, patients took at least one anti-epileptic drug.

This specimen consisted of peripheral blood, obtained at surgery. This TCR came from a boy in the first two years of life with tuberous sclerosis and intractable seizures. The rearrangement joins TRBV19 to TRBJ1-5, with D unclear. CDR3 DNA: TGTGCCAGTAGGCCTGACTCATATAGCAATCAGCCCCAGCATTTT. It translates to CASRPDSYSNQPQHF.